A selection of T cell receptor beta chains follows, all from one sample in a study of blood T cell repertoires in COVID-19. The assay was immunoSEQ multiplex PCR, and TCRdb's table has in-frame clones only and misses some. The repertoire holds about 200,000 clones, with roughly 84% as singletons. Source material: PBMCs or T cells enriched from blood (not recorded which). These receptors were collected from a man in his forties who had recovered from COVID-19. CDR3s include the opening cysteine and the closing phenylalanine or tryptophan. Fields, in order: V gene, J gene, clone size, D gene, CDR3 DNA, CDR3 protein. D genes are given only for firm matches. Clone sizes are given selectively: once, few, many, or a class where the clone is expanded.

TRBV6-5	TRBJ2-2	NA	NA	TGTGCCAGCAGTTATGATCAGGGGTCGAGCACCGGGGAGCTGTTTTTT	CASSYDQGSSTGELFF
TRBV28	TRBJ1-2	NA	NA	TGTGCCAGCAGTTTATTGACAGGCTCGGGTTGCACCTTC	CASSLLTGSGCTF
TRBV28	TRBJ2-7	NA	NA	TGTGCCAGCAGCACCCGGGACTTAAGTTACGAGCAGTACTTC	CASSTRDLSYEQYF
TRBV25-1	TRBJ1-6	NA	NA	TGTGCCAGCAGTGCCCACGCGACGGGTTTTAATTCACCCCTCCACTTT	CASSAHATGFNSPLHF
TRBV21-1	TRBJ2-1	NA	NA	TGTGCCAGCAGCAAATGCCCCAGTAGCGGGGCTTACAATGAGCAGTTCTTC	CASSKCPSSGAYNEQFF
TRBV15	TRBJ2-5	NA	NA	TGTGCCACCAGCAGAGAGGTCAAGAGTCGGGAGACCCAGTACTTC	CATSREVKSRETQYF
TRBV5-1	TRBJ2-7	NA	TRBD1	TGCGCCAGCAGCCCGGGACAGGGGGCTCGCGAGCAGTACTTC	CASSPGQGAREQYF
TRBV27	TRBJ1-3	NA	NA	TGTGCCAGCAGTTTATCCGGTCGAGGCCGCTCTGGAAACACCATATATTTT	CASSLSGRGRSGNTIYF
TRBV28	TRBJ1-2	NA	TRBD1	TGTGCCAGCAGCTCGGGACAGGGCTTAGGAAACTATGGCTACACCTTC	CASSSGQGLGNYGYTF
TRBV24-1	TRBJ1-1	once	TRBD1	TGTGCCACCAGTGACCCTGGACAGGGGTCCGCTTTCTTT	CATSDPGQGSAFF
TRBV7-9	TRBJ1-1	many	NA	TGTGCCAGCAGCGCGGGGAGGGGCACTGAAGCTTTCTTT	CASSAGRGTEAFF
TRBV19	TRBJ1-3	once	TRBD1	TGTGCCAGTAGTCCCCGACAGGGGGCGAGTGGAAACACCATATATTTT	CASSPRQGASGNTIYF
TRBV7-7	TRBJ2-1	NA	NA	TGTGCCAGCAGCTTCCTGGAGGGGTCCAATGAGCAGTTCTTC	CASSFLEGSNEQFF
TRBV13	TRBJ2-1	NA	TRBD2	TGTGCCAGCAGCCCGGGACTAGCGGGGGCCAATGAGCAGTTCTTC	CASSPGLAGANEQFF
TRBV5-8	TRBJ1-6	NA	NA	TGTGCCAGCAGCCCATGGCCACCCCTCCACTTT	CASSPWPPLHF
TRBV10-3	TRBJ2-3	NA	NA	TGTGCCATCAGTGCGTCGACGGGGGGCGACACAGATACGCAGTATTTT	CAISASTGGDTDTQYF
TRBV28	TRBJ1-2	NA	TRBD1	TGTGCCAGCAGTTTGTACAGGGGCTATGGCTACACCTTC	CASSLYRGYGYTF
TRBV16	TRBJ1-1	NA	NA	TGTGCCAGCAGTCCCACCGTGGGGGGAGAAGCTTTCTTT	CASSPTVGGEAFF
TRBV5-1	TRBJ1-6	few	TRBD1	TGCGCCAGCAGCTTAACCCCTGGGATAATGACAGGGTGGGAGTGGATACATAATTCACCCCTCCACTTT	CASSLTPGIMTGWEWIHNSPLHF
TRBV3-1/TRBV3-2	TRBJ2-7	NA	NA	TGTGCCAGCAGCCAAGAAAGGGTCCCGGACTCGTACGAGCAGTACTTC	CASSQERVPDSYEQYF
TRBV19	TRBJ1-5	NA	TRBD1	TGTGCCAGTAGTACCTACGACAGGGGCAATCAGCCCCAGCATTTT	CASSTYDRGNQPQHF
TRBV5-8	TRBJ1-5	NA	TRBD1	TGTGCCAGCAGCCGCGGACAGGGTAGGCGTCAGCCCCAGCATTTT	CASSRGQGRRQPQHF